The next 27 T cell receptor beta chains were all read from a single sample in a study of cytomegalovirus exposure and HLA in healthy donors. 60 Vbeta and 13 Jbeta primers were used in PCR. Profiled with immunoSEQ multiplex PCR; TCRdb holds only in-frame clones, not every one. The listing records 68,000 or so clones. The sequencing sample was made of PBMCs. Source of these receptors: a boy between 5 and 17 years old in good health and CMV-seronegative.

The chain employs TRBV5-1 and TRBJ2-5; no firm D call. The germline gives CDR1 SGHRS, CDR2 YFSETQ. The V end was cut by 0 bases, the J end by 2 bases, with 11 bases between. This CDR3 region has 15 residues. The CDR3: CASSLVPGGQETQYF. DNA of the CDR3: TGCGCCAGCAGCTTGGTTCCGGGTGGGCAAGAGACCCAGTACTTC.

J is TRBJ1-1 and V is TRBV18, with 7 bases matching TRBD1. The CDR3 covers 15 residues. The trim removed 3 bases at V and 4 bases at J, leaving 8 bases unmatched. Germline V gene data show CDR1 as KGHSH and CDR2 as LQKENI. The CDR3 sequence: CASSPQGESSTEAFF. In nucleotides, the CDR3 is TGTGCCAGCTCACCGCAGGGGGAAAGCAGCACTGAAGCTTTCTTT. Combining the CDR3 with reference TRBV18 and TRBJ1-1 gives the whole variable domain NAGVMQNPRHLVRRRGQEARLRCSPMKGHSHVYWYRQLPEEGLKFMVYLQKENIIDESGMPKERFSAEFPKEGPSILRIQQVVRGDSAAYFCASSPQGESSTEAFFGQGTRLTVV.

V is TRBV11-1 and J is TRBJ2-4; D unclear. V was trimmed by 1 base and J by 2 bases, leaving 9 bases between them. Germline CDR1 and CDR2: SGHAT and FQDESV (reference sequence). This CDR3 contains 15 residues. In nucleotides, the CDR3 is TGTGCCAGCAGCTTAGACAGAGTTACCAAAAACATTCAGTACTTC. Residues: CASSLDRVTKNIQYF. Full variable domain (rest looked up from reference TRBV11-1 and TRBJ2-4): EAEVAQSPRYKITEKSQAVAFWCDPISGHATLYWYRQILGQGPELLVQFQDESVVDDSQLPKDRFSAERLKGVDSTLKIQPAELGDSAMYLCASSLDRVTKNIQYFGAGTRLSVL.

The chain has TRBV7-9 and TRBJ1-2, with 7 bases identical to TRBD1. Germline V gene lookup returns CDR1 SEHNR and CDR2 FQNEAQ (reference sequence). The J segment lost 9 bases and the V segment lost 5 bases, leaving 21 bases of the junction unmatched. CDR3 length: 17 residues. CDR3 amino acids: CASSPTARGRLEFSYTF. Here the CDR3 DNA reads TGTGCCAGCAGCCCGACGGCGAGGGGGCGCTTGGAGTTTAGCTACACCTTC.

The J gene is TRBJ2-3, the V gene TRBV28; 9 positions match TRBD1. This CDR3 contains 16 residues. The V gene's germline CDR1 is MDHEN and CDR2 SYDVKM. V gave up 9 bases and J gave up 6 bases; unmatched junction bases: 16. The CDR3, as DNA: TGTGCCAGTACCTCCTGGACAGGGGCCGCCGAGGATACGCAGTATTTT. Its protein is CASTSWTGAAEDTQYF.

The V call is TRBV5-1, the J call TRBJ1-2, with TRBD1 as a possible D gene (5 bases). With 0 bases removed from V and 5 bases from J, the gap between germline ends came to 11 bases. Germline values: CDR1 SGHRS, CDR2 YFSETQ. This CDR3 spans 14 amino acids. The DNA of the CDR3 is TGCGCCAGCAGCTTGGTGCCGAAGGGGTATGGCTACACCTTC. It specifies CASSLVPKGYGYTF. Drawing the rest from reference TRBV5-1 and TRBJ1-2, the complete variable domain is KAGVTQTPRYLIKTRGQQVTLSCSPISGHRSVSWYQQTPGQGLQFLFEYFSETQRNKGNFPGRFSGRQFSNSRSEMNVSTLELGDSALYLCASSLVPKGYGYTFGSGTRLTVV.

The V call is TRBV29-1, the J call TRBJ2-3, with 7 bases that match TRBD2. V lost 3 bases, J lost 4 bases, and 10 bases stayed unmatched. Germline CDR1 reads SQVTM; CDR2 reads ANQGSEA. The CDR3 sequence is 15 residues long. The CDR3 region is CSVEGGDERADTQYF. CDR3 nucleotides: TGCAGCGTTGAGGGGGGGGACGAAAGGGCAGATACGCAGTATTTT.

The rearrangement links TRBV28 to TRBJ2-1; 9 nucleotides agree with TRBD1. Germline values: CDR1 MDHEN, CDR2 SYDVKM. Trimming cost V 4 bases and J 10 bases; bases outside gene matches: 11. CDR3 size: 15 residues. CDR3 nucleotide sequence: TGTGCCAGCAGTTCCTTTACGGGGACAGGGAACGAGCAGTTCTTC. Translated: CASSSFTGTGNEQFF.

The chain couples TRBV6-1 to TRBJ1-3; 7 nucleotides agree with TRBD1. The V segment lost 1 base and the J segment 3 bases; nucleotides outside the gene matches: 9. The germline gives CDR1 MNHNS, CDR2 SASEGT. This CDR3 spans 17 amino acids. The DNA for the CDR3 is TGTGCCAGCAGTGAAGGGGGGTCCAGGGGGGTTGGAAACACCATATATTTT. This gives the protein CASSEGGSRGVGNTIYF.

The chain recombines TRBV19 with TRBJ1-1; D remains unclear. The CDR3 sequence is 13 residues long. Germline lookup yields CDR1 LNHDA and CDR2 SQIVND (reference sequence). With 0 bases removed from V and 7 bases from J, the gap between germline ends came to 9 bases. The CDR3 bases are TGTGCCAGTAGTATAGATCTCCCAGGTGAAGCTTTCTTT. It translates to CASSIDLPGEAFF.

V is TRBV9 and J is TRBJ2-1; D is undetermined. V was trimmed by 4 bases and J by 1 base, leaving 12 bases between them. The CDR3 runs to 15 residues. The V gene's germline CDR1 is SGDLS and CDR2 YYNGEE. CDR3 sequence reads: CASSSTVVSYNEQFF. For the CDR3, the DNA is TGTGCCAGCAGCTCTACGGTGGTTTCCTACAATGAGCAGTTCTTC.

The chain uses TRBV6-5 and TRBJ2-7, with TRBD2 matching over 8 bases. Losses at the gene ends were 2 bases for V and 6 bases for J; bases not matched to a gene: 9. CDR1 is MNHEY and CDR2 is SVGAGI in the germline V gene. The CDR3 loop spans 15 amino acids. This CDR3 reads CASSYAGLVAGEQYF. CDR3 nucleotide sequence: TGTGCCAGCAGTTACGCGGGACTAGTCGCGGGCGAGCAGTACTTC.

The J gene is TRBJ1-2, the V gene TRBV7-2; the match to TRBD1 covers 7 bases. The CDR3 consists of 14 residues. V lost 5 bases to trimming and J lost 8 bases; unmatched junction nucleotides: 11. Germline values: CDR1 SGHTA, CDR2 FQGNSA. CDR3 nucleotide sequence: TGTGCCAGCAGCCCTGGGCAGGGGGTACAGGGCTACACCTTC. Protein sequence: CASSPGQGVQGYTF.

J is TRBJ1-3 and V is TRBV6-5; D is unclear. The CDR3 is 11 residues long. The germline V gene has CDR1 MNHEY and CDR2 SVGAGI. The V and J ends lost 6 bases and 5 bases respectively, with 5 bases between them. In nucleotides, the CDR3 is TGTGCCAGCAGAGCTCGAAACACCATATATTTT. Translating it yields CASRARNTIYF.

V gene TRBV10-1 combines with J gene TRBJ2-1; D may be TRBD2 (7 bases). The CDR3 is 14 amino acids. The germline V gene encodes CDR1 WNHNN and CDR2 SYGVQD (reference sequence). V was trimmed by 1 base and J by 10 bases, leaving 14 bases between them. The CDR3 coding sequence is TGCGCCAGCAGTGAGTGGCGGGGGCGGCCCGAGCAGTTCTTC. Translation: CASSEWRGRPEQFF.

The V and J genes are TRBV19 and TRBJ1-5; TRBD1 agrees at 8 bases. This CDR3 has 13 residues. The ends lost 10 bases at V and 4 bases at J; junction bases unmatched: 6. The germline V gene has CDR1 LNHDA and CDR2 SQIVND (reference sequence). CDR3 sequence (DNA): TGTGCCATCTCGGACAGGGCTAATCAGCCCCAGCATTTT. Protein sequence: CAISDRANQPQHF.

The chain joins TRBV14 to TRBJ2-3; tentative D call: TRBD2 (5 bases). CDR1 and CDR2 from the germline V gene are SGHDN and FVKESK. This CDR3 contains 13 residues. V was shortened by 3 bases and J by 2 bases, with 6 bases between the two germline ends. The CDR3 DNA sequence: TGTGCCAGCAGCCAGAGGGCCACAGATACGCAGTATTTT. Its translation is CASSQRATDTQYF.

CDR3 nucleotide sequence: TGTGCCTGGAATATCAGGGGTTCACCCCTCCACTTT. It specifies CAWNIRGSPLHF. The J gene is TRBJ1-6, the V gene TRBV30; D perhaps matches TRBD1 (6 bases). V dropped 4 bases and J dropped 9 bases, with 10 bases sitting between them. The CDR3 has 12 residues. The germline gives CDR1 GTSNPN, CDR2 SVGIG (reference sequence).

This chain connects TRBV7-2 to TRBJ2-7; no firm D call. Trimming stripped 5 bases from V and 3 bases from J, with 11 bases between. The CDR3 totals 13 residues. Germline V lookup: CDR1 SGHTA, CDR2 FQGNSA. The CDR3 nucleotides read TGTGCCAGCAGCACCGGTTCTAGCTACGAGCAGTACTTC. It translates to CASSTGSSYEQYF.

The chain links TRBV19 to TRBJ2-7; 7 bases match TRBD1. Trimming at V came to 5 bases and at J to 1 base, leaving 11 bases not matched to a gene. The CDR3 is made up of 16 amino acids. The germline gives CDR1 LNHDA, CDR2 SQIVND (reference sequence). The CDR3 DNA follows: TGTGCCAGTAGTCTCGGGACAGCTAGAGCATCCTACGAGCAGTACTTC. Amino acid sequence: CASSLGTARASYEQYF.

The chain combines TRBV29-1 with TRBJ1-1; unclear D gene. CDR3 length: 13 amino acids. CDR1 SQVTM and CDR2 ANQGSEA come from the germline V gene. V gave up 8 bases and J gave up 1 base, with 14 bases separating them. The CDR3 bases are TGCAGCACCATGCAGGCCAAGAACACTGAAGCTTTCTTT. Encoded protein: CSTMQAKNTEAFF. Together with reference TRBV29-1 and TRBJ1-1, the CDR3 gives the full variable domain: SAVISQKPSRDICQRGTSLTIQCQVDSQVTMMFWYRQQPGQSLTLIATANQGSEATYESGFVIDKFPISRPNLTFSTLTVSNMSPEDSSIYLCSTMQAKNTEAFFGQGTRLTVV.

The genes are TRBV7-8 and TRBJ1-1; 9 bases fit TRBD1. The CDR3 totals 15 residues. Germline loops: CDR1 SGHVS, CDR2 FQNEAQ. After removal of 5 bases from V and 3 bases from J, the junction contained 7 bases not matched to a gene. The CDR3, as DNA: TGTGCCAGCAGCATTTTTTGGGACAGGGACACTGAAGCTTTCTTT. Translated: CASSIFWDRDTEAFF. Full variable domain (missing parts from reference TRBV7-8 and TRBJ1-1): GAGVSQSPRYKVAKRGQDVALRCDPISGHVSLFWYQQALGQGPEFLTYFQNEAQLDKSGLPSDRFFAERPEGSVSTLKIQRTQQEDSAVYLCASSIFWDRDTEAFFGQGTRLTVV.

V and J are TRBV6-5 and TRBJ2-7; D not resolved. V lost 3 bases, J lost 6 bases, and 15 bases lay in between. This CDR3 contains 14 residues. Per the germline V gene, CDR1 is MNHEY and CDR2 is SVGAGI. CDR3 DNA: TGTGCCAGCAGTTATTTAGAGGCTCCGCTCGAGCAGTACTTC. Encoded protein: CASSYLEAPLEQYF.

This chain joins TRBV29-1 and TRBJ1-1; D perhaps matches TRBD1 (6 bases). The CDR3 has 14 residues. V was clipped by 1 base and J by 4 bases, with 13 bases between them. The germline V gene encodes CDR1 SQVTM and CDR2 ANQGSEA. In DNA form, the CDR3 reads TGCAGCGTTGAAGCGGAGGCGGGGGCCACTGAAGCTTTCTTT. Translating it yields CSVEAEAGATEAFF.

This chain uses TRBV18 with TRBJ1-1, with 8 bases fitting TRBD1. Germline lookup yields CDR1 KGHSH and CDR2 LQKENI. The CDR3 spans 18 residues. Unmatched junction bases numbered 13, after V lost 4 bases and J lost 0 bases. The DNA of the CDR3 is TGTGCCAGCTCACGCACAGGGGCCCAGGGGGCCTTGAACACTGAAGCTTTCTTT. Encoded protein: CASSRTGAQGALNTEAFF.

The rearrangement links TRBV5-1 to TRBJ1-2; D perhaps matches TRBD1 (5 bases). Germline V gene lookup returns CDR1 SGHRS and CDR2 YFSETQ. The CDR3 is 15 residues long. Trimming removed 0 bases from V and 0 bases from J, with 9 bases in between. DNA for the CDR3: TGCGCCAGCAGCTTGGGGGGACTCACTAACTATGGCTACACCTTC. Translating gives CASSLGGLTNYGYTF. Based on the CDR3 plus reference TRBV5-1 and TRBJ1-2, the full variable domain is KAGVTQTPRYLIKTRGQQVTLSCSPISGHRSVSWYQQTPGQGLQFLFEYFSETQRNKGNFPGRFSGRQFSNSRSEMNVSTLELGDSALYLCASSLGGLTNYGYTFGSGTRLTVV.

The V call is TRBV9, the J call TRBJ2-2, with 8 bases identical to TRBD1. With V trimmed by 0 bases and J by 7 bases, 8 bases remained unmatched. The V gene's germline CDR1 is SGDLS and CDR2 YYNGEE. CDR3 length: 16 residues. DNA for the CDR3: TGTGCCAGCAGCGTAGGTCGTGGACAGGGCAGCGGGGAGCTGTTTTTT. Translating it yields CASSVGRGQGSGELFF.